Here is one T cell receptor (beta chain) with its context. This specimen belongs to a study of cytomegalovirus exposure and HLA in healthy donors. The PCR had 60 Vbeta and 13 Jbeta primers. Sequencing was performed with immunoSEQ multiplex PCR; in TCRdb, only in-frame clones are kept and a portion is missing. The data show about 130,000 clones, about 76% seen once. The CDR3 loop spans 15 amino acids. V dropped 3 bases and J dropped 0; count of bases not matched to a gene: 5. Germline-derived CDR1 and CDR2 are KGHSH and LQKENI. The rearrangement uses TRBV18 and TRBJ2-7; 7 bases match TRBD1. The sequenced sample was PBMCs. This clonotype originated in a young man in good health and CMV-seronegative. CDR3 sequence reads: CASSPLTGTSYEQYF. The CDR3 bases are TGTGCCAGCTCACCCTTGACAGGGACCTCCTACGAGCAGTACTTC.